This is a list of T cell receptor beta chains from one sample in a study of CXCR3-negative and CXCR3-positive naive CD8 T cells. TCRdb reprocessed the 5' RACE reads and reports one entry per CDR3 protein, with no DNA. The sample table sets out about 56,000 distinct CDR3 sequences. Sequencing used memory CD8+ T cells from blood. The receptors originated from a human donor in good health. Some clones in this sample may be carry-over from other donors' samples. Each CDR3 is given with its conserved first and last residue.

TRBJ1-1 TRBV12-2 CASRLPGREAPF
TRBJ1-1 TRBV12-3/TRBV12-4 CASSLWESNTEAFF
TRBJ2-6 TRBV28 CASSKPRSSGANVLTF
TRBJ2-3 TRBV14 CASSQDDPTRWGTDTQYF
TRBJ2-7 TRBV27 CASSYTSGTSGGFSYEQYF
TRBJ2-3 TRBV29-1 CSVERGLAGVLLSTDTQYF
TRBJ2-1 TRBV15 CATSSRDGSYNEQFF
TRBJ2-2 TRBV20-1 CSARLGQDFGELFF
TRBJ2-7 TRBV28 CASGPLGSSYEQYF
TRBJ2-3 TRBV29-1 CSVYLVEGTDTQYF
TRBJ2-7 TRBV29-1 CSAEAPGQGLPYEQYF
TRBJ2-5 TRBV29-1 CSVDHWGSGGFQETQYF
TRBJ2-1 TRBV14 CASKPSGGVDEQFF
TRBJ1-1 TRBV29-1 CSVARLGTPNTEAFF
TRBJ1-3 TRBV5-1 CASSSDRGFNTIYF
TRBJ2-6 TRBV6-5 CASSYSLGDGANVLTF
TRBJ2-7 TRBV7-8 CASRPTGTSVHEQYF
TRBJ2-2 TRBV9 CASSLNPGQGNTGELFF
TRBJ2-5 TRBV7-3 CASSLLGAGTQYF
TRBJ2-1 TRBV27 CASRSGGSYNEQFF
TRBJ2-1 TRBV28 CASSLGEQNNEQFF
TRBJ1-6 TRBV19 CASSILSGGTYNSPLHF
TRBJ2-7 TRBV6-2/TRBV6-3 CASSPSTYEQYF
TRBJ2-3 TRBV6-4 CASSDSGEITDTQYF
TRBJ2-5 TRBV5-1 CASSFGLAGGRGQETQYF
TRBJ1-3 TRBV12-3/TRBV12-4 CASSFAQSGNTIYF
TRBJ2-5 TRBV5-1 CASSPASGTSGETQYF
TRBJ2-5 TRBV20-1 CSARTAEAGGETQYF
TRBJ1-1 TRBV6-5 CASSYSGLGLNEAFF
TRBJ2-1 TRBV2 CASSQPTTGRSYNEQFF
TRBJ2-5 TRBV2 CASGTSGGSYQETQYF
TRBJ2-1 TRBV5-1 CASSKGQERFF
TRBJ2-7 TRBV6-2/TRBV6-3 CASRPGQLYEQYF
TRBJ2-5 TRBV20-1 CSARDPDRSYQETQYF
TRBJ2-1 TRBV20-1 CSARDSERLTINEQFF
TRBJ2-1 TRBV20-1 CSAPREDSGGAGNEQFF
TRBJ2-7 TRBV12-5 CASGFDRDYEQYF
TRBJ2-1 TRBV4-3 CASSQDGRGLYNEQFF
TRBJ2-3 TRBV15 CATSRGDREEWADTQYF
TRBJ2-2 TRBV12-3/TRBV12-4 CASSSQNTGELFF
TRBJ2-2 TRBV6-2/TRBV6-3 CASSYSNTGELFF
TRBJ1-2 TRBV29-1 CSVEDQSVYGYTF
TRBJ2-7 TRBV7-2 CASSLGFHPEQYF
TRBJ2-3 TRBV10-1 CASSDSPLGQGETDTQYF
TRBJ2-5 TRBV20-1 CSAVSRDEPEETQYF
TRBJ2-7 TRBV30 CAWSVLGGINEQYF
TRBJ2-7 TRBV7-8 CASSLYSSEQYF
TRBJ2-3 TRBV6-2/TRBV6-3 CASSYSRQGLADTQYF
TRBJ2-3 TRBV29-1 CSVSVQDPGGDTQYF
TRBJ1-1 TRBV7-2 CASSPSTAWPEAFF
TRBJ2-7 TRBV29-1 CSAKQGASYEQYF
TRBJ2-3 TRBV12-3/TRBV12-4 CASSLGGDTQYF
TRBJ1-1 TRBV5-4 CASSSQGLSTEAFF
TRBJ2-7 TRBV7-9 CASSQDRVGEQYF
TRBJ2-4 TRBV18 CASSPSQLAKNIQYF